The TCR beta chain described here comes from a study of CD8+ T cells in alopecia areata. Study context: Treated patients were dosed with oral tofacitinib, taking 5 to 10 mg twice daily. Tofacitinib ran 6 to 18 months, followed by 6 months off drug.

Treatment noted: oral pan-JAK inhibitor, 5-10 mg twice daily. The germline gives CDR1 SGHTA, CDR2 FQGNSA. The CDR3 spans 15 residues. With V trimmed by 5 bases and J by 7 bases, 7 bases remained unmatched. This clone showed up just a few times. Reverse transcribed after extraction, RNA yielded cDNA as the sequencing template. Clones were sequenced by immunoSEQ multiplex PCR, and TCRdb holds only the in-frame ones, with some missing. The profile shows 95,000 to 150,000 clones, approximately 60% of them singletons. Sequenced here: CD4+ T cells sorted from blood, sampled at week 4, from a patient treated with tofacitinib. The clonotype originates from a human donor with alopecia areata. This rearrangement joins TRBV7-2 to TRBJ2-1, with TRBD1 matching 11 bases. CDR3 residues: CASSQTGTGGNEQFF. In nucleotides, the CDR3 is TGTGCCAGCAGCCAAACCGGGACAGGGGGTAATGAGCAGTTCTTC. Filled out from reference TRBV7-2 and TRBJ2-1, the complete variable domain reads GAGVSQSPSNKVTEKGKDVELRCDPISGHTALYWYRQSLGQGLEFLIYFQGNSAPDKSGLPSDRFSAERTGGSVSTLTIQRTQQEDSAVYLCASSQTGTGGNEQFFGPGTRLTVL.